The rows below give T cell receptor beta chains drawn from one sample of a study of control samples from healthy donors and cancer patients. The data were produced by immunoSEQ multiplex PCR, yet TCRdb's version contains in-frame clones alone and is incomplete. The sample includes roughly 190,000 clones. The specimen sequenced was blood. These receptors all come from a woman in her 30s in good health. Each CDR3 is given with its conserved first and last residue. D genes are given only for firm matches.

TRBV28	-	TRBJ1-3	TGTGCCAGCAGTTTATTACAGGCCTCTGGAAACACCATATATTTT	CASSLLQASGNTIYF
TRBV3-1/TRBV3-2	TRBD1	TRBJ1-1	TGTGCCAGCGGACAGGCTCGGAACACTAAAGCTTTCTTT	CASGQARNTKAFF
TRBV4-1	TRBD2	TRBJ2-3	TGCGCCAGCAGCCAGGGACTAGCTTCCGCAGATACGCAGTATTTT	CASSQGLASADTQYF
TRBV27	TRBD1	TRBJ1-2	TGTGCCAGCAGTTTTTCAACAAGACAGGGTTATAACTATGGCTACACCTTC	CASSFSTRQGYNYGYTF
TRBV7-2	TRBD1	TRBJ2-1	TGTGCCAGCAGCTTAGGGACAGGGAACTACAATGAGCAGTTCTTC	CASSLGTGNYNEQFF
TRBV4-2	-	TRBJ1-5	TGTGCCAGCAGCCCAACCAAATGGACGGGGGGTATTCAGCCCCAGCATTTT	CASSPTKWTGGIQPQHF
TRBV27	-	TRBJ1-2	TGTGCCAGCAGTTTCGTCTTGGACAGTCGTAACTATGGCTACACCTTC	CASSFVLDSRNYGYTF
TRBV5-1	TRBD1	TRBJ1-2	TGCGCCAGCAGCTCTACCACAGGGGGCGCGCAGGGCTACACCTTC	CASSSTTGGAQGYTF
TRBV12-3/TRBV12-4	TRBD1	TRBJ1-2	TGTGCCAGCAGGGACAGGAAAGACTATGGCTACACCTTC	CASRDRKDYGYTF
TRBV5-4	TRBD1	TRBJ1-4	TGTGCCAGCAGCTTGTCTGTCAGGGGGAATGAAAAACTGTTTTTT	CASSLSVRGNEKLFF
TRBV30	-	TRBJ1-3	TGTGCCTGGAGGAGGGCAGGGGCCAACACCATATATTTT	CAWRRAGANTIYF
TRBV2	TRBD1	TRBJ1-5	TGTGCCAGCAGTTTTGACAGGGTTCAGCCCCAGCATTTT	CASSFDRVQPQHF
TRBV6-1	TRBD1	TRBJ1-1	TGTGCCAGCAGTGACAGGGGGCTTCAGAACACTGAAGCTTTCTTT	CASSDRGLQNTEAFF
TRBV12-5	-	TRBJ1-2	TGTGCTAGTGGTTCCCGACAGAATGGCTACACCTTC	CASGSRQNGYTF
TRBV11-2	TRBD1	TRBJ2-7	TGTGCCAGCAGCTTAGAAAGGGCGCGACAGGGGTCCCACGAGCAGTACTTC	CASSLERARQGSHEQYF
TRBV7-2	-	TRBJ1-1	TGTGCCAGCAGCTTAGGCGGAATGAACACTGAAGCTTTCTTT	CASSLGGMNTEAFF
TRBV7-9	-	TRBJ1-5	TGTGCCAGCAGCTTTCCTTGGCAGCCCCAGCATTTT	CASSFPWQPQHF
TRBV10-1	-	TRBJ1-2	TGCGCCAGCAGCCCGACAGGTTTCTATGGCTACACCTTC	CASSPTGFYGYTF
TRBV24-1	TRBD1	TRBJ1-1	TGTGCCACCAGTGACCCGGGACAGGGGAACACTGAAGCTTTCTTT	CATSDPGQGNTEAFF
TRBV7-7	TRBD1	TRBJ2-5	TGTGCTAGCAGCTCGGACAGGGGGGAGACCCAGTACTTC	CASSSDRGETQYF
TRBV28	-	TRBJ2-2	TGTGCCAGCACCCGTTGGGAAGCGAACACCGGGGAGCTGTTTTTT	CASTRWEANTGELFF
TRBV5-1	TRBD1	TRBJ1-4	TGCGCCAGCAGCTTGAGAATGACAGGGAGGTCTGAAAAACTGTTTTTT	CASSLRMTGRSEKLFF
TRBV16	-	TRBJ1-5	TGTGCCAGCAGCCCTGGGACCTACAATCAGCCCCAGCATTTT	CASSPGTYNQPQHF
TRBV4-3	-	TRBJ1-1	TGCGCCAGCAGCCAAGATCCCGGGGCAGTCGAAGCTTTCTTT	CASSQDPGAVEAFF
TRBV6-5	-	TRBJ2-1	TGTGCCAGCACCTCCCTCAGGCTAGTATCCAATGAGCAGTTCTTC	CASTSLRLVSNEQFF
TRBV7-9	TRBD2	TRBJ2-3	TGTGCCAGCAGCTTAGCGCGCGGGGGAAACACAGATACGCAGTATTTT	CASSLARGGNTDTQYF
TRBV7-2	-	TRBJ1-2	TGTGCCAGCAGCCCCGGGACTTTCGGCTACACCTTC	CASSPGTFGYTF
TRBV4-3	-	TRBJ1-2	TGCGCCAGCAGCCAAAATACCCAGAACTATGGCTACACCTTC	CASSQNTQNYGYTF
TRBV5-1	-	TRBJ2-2	TGCGCCAGCAGCTTGCTAGCCGTGAACACCGGGGAGCTGTTTTTT	CASSLLAVNTGELFF
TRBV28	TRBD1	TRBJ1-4	TGTGCCAGCAGTCCGGGACAGGGGAATGAAAAACTGTTTTTT	CASSPGQGNEKLFF
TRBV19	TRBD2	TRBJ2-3	TGTGCCAGTAGTAACCCCCGGGGGGGCCTTGAACCAGATACGCAGTATTTT	CASSNPRGGLEPDTQYF
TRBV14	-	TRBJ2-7	TGTGCCAGCAGCCCCGGCTACGAGCAGTACTTC	CASSPGYEQYF
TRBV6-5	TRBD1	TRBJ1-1	TGTGCCAGCAGCCCCGGGACAGCCACTGAAGCTTTCTTT	CASSPGTATEAFF
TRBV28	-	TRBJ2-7	TGTGCCAGCAGTTCCCTTGGTGGGGGAGATTTTGACGAGCAGTACTTC	CASSSLGGGDFDEQYF
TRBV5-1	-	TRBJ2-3	TGCGCCAGCAGCTTGGGACCGGCTAGCACAGATACGCAGTATTTT	CASSLGPASTDTQYF
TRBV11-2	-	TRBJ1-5	TGTGCCAGCAGCTTAAGGGGGTATAGCAATCAGCCCCAGCATTTT	CASSLRGYSNQPQHF
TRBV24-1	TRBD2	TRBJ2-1	TGTGCCACCAGTGTCGGGAGCGGGGGTCGGGGTGAGCAGTTCTTC	CATSVGSGGRGEQFF
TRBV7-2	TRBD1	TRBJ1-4	TGTGCCAGCAGCTTAGCGGCAGGGGGCGAAAAACTGTTTTTT	CASSLAAGGEKLFF
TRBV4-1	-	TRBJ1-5	TGCGCCAGCAGCCAAGCAGGCAATCAGCCCCAGCATTTT	CASSQAGNQPQHF
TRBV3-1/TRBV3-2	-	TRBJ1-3	TGTGCCAGCAGCCAAATGCTAGTCACTAGTGGTGGAAACACCATATATTTT	CASSQMLVTSGGNTIYF